Listed here is a single T cell receptor (beta chain). The data are from a study of shared clonotypes between healthy human individuals. Sequencing used immunoSEQ multiplex PCR; TCRdb keeps in-frame clones, though not all of them. Here the sample spans 90,000 to 150,000 clones, over 65% being singletons. Germline CDR1 is LNHDA and CDR2 is SQIVND (reference sequence). Trimming stripped 4 bases from V and 5 bases from J, with 9 bases between. The CDR3 runs 13 residues. This clonotype originated in a woman in her 30s in good health. Sequencing was performed on memory CD8+ T cells sorted from blood. Subset denoted: CD45RO+ cells pooled with CCR7-negative TemRA cells. The rearrangement uses TRBV19 and TRBJ1-5; D possibly corresponds to TRBD1 (5 bases). The DNA for the CDR3 is TGTGCCAGTAGTACAGGGTACGATCAGCCCCAGCATTTT. Its translation: CASSTGYDQPQHF.